This TCR beta chain was captured by sequencing in a study of shared clonotypes between healthy human individuals. Study at large: CD4 naive cells filled three plates per donor, CD4 memory three, CD8 naive two and CD8 memory one.

V was pared by 0 bases and J by 7 bases, with 9 bases of the junction left unmatched. Per the germline V gene, CDR1 is SGDLS and CDR2 is YYNGEE. The CDR3 runs 17 residues. Source study methods: For the immunoSEQ data, sequences were junction-only without quality scores, so filtering differed. Produced via immunoSEQ multiplex PCR; TCRdb's table is partial and in-frame only. The V and J calls and clone size come from that table; D and trimming were worked out from the DNA. This table holds roughly 2.6 million clones, approximately 92% found once. Regarding the study as a whole: The study found lower generation probabilities in non-shared clonotypes than in those shared by all four donors.

The investigators split CD4+ cells into a CD45RA+ naive subset and a CD45RA-negative memory subset. Concerning this clone itself: Its antigen remains unidentified.

Sequenced input: naive CD4+ T cells sorted from blood. Sample subset: CD45RA+ positively selected. This TCR was recovered from a man younger than 35 in good health. The chain has TRBV9 and TRBJ2-3, with 12 bases fitting TRBD2. CDR3 in amino acids: CASSVGLAGAVLNTQYF. DNA for the CDR3: TGTGCCAGCAGCGTAGGACTAGCGGGAGCCGTACTGAATACGCAGTATTTT. The full variable domain, completed using reference TRBV9 and TRBJ2-3, is DSGVTQTPKHLITATGQRVTLRCSPRSGDLSVYWYQQSLDQGLQFLIQYYNGEERAKGNILERFSAQQFPDLHSELNLSSLELGDSALYFCASSVGLAGAVLNTQYFGPGTRLTVL.